Here is one T cell receptor (beta chain) with its context. The same CDR3 is also encoded by other DNA sequences in this sample. The data were taken from a study of shared clonotypes between healthy human individuals. On the study more broadly: Plates per donor: three CD4 naive, three CD4 memory, two CD8 naive, one CD8 memory.

V lost 2 bases, J lost 1 base, and 11 bases lay in between. This CDR3 comprises 15 residues. Germline assignment: CDR1 MNHEY and CDR2 SVGAGI. Repertoires were generated with immunoSEQ multiplex PCR, while TCRdb's copy carries only in-frame clones and drops some. The data contain about 2.3 million clones, 80% to 95% of them singletons. V usage is TRBV6-5 and J usage is TRBJ1-1; D might be TRBD1 (5 bases). This TCR was recovered from a man younger than 30 in good health. Some clones in this sample may be carry-over from other donors' samples. What was sequenced was naive CD4+ T cells from PBMCs. The subset here: CD45RA+ positively selected. CDR3 nucleotides: TGTGCCAGCAGTTACCGTGGGACGGCGAACACTGAAGCTTTCTTT. Translated, it gives CASSYRGTANTEAFF.